This TCR beta chain appears in the sequencing data of a study of T cell repertoires in cytomegalovirus infection. About the research overall: Public signatures in TCR beta pointed to CMV infection and matching HLA type.

TCRdb re-called the reads with MiXCR, one entry per CDR3 protein. The sample records around 230,000 distinct CDR3 sequences, 6% to 8% being singletons. Findings of the study overall: Adding up the frequency of public TCR beta families identified people who carried CMV plus the relevant HLA. Ex vivo, HLA-C-restricted CMV-specific TCR beta clonotypes prevailed over the rest of the response.

This clonotype came up many times. Its matching antigen is unknown. The CDR3 covers 14 residues. Trimming pared 0 bases from V and 2 bases from J, leaving 8 bases between. CDR1 is DFQATT, CDR2 SNEGSKA, per germline (reference sequence). This TCR was recovered from a human donor in good health (CMV status not recorded). Some clones in this sample may be carry-over from other donors' samples. This chain connects TRBV20-1 to TRBJ2-1; no firm D call. The sample comprised PBMCs. The CDR3 region is CSARDLLAYNEQFF. The CDR3 region has the DNA TGCAGTGCTAGAGATCTGCTAGCCTACAATGAGCAGTTCTTC.